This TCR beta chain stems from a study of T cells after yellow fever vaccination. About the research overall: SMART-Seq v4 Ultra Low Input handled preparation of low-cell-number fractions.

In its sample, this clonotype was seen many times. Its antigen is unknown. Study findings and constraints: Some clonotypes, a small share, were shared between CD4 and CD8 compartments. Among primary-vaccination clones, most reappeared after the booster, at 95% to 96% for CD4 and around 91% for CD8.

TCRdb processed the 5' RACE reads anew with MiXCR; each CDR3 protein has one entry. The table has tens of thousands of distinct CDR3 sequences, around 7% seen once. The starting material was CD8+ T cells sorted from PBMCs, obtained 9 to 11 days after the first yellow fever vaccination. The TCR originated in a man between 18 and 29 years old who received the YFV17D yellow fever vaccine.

The CDR3 sequence: CASSYSSDTGELFF. CDR3 DNA: TGTGCCAGCAGTTACTCTAGCGACACCGGGGAGCTGTTTTTT. V usage is TRBV6-2 or TRBV6-3 and J usage is TRBJ2-2; TRBD2 is a possible D gene (5 bases). The germline V gene has CDR1 MNHEY and CDR2 SVGEGT. This CDR3 contains 14 residues. The V gene lost 0 bases and the J gene lost 3 bases, with 5 bases spanning the gap.